The 18 T cell receptor beta chains presented below share a single source sample, sequenced in a study of response to subunit inactivated influenza vaccine. TCRdb re-derived calls from the RT-PCR reads in MiXCR, one entry per CDR3 protein. The sample consists of fewer than 600,000 distinct CDR3 sequences, approximately 7.8% of them appearing once. Sequenced material: PBMCs from blood, taken 23 months after vaccination. These receptors were collected from a man aged 45 to 70 who received an inactivated influenza vaccine.

This clonotype was observed a handful of times. The V call is TRBV10-3, the J call TRBJ2-5, with 7 bases matching TRBD1. The CDR3 has 14 amino acids. In germline, CDR1 is ENHRY, CDR2 SYGVKD. The ends lost 2 bases at V and 4 bases at J; junction bases unmatched: 4. For the CDR3, the DNA is TGTGCCATCAGTGAGGGGACAGAAACAGAGACCCAGTACTTC. Amino acid sequence: CAISEGTETETQYF.

This clonotype was counted ten times or more. The chain has TRBV20-1 and TRBJ2-7; possibly TRBD1 for D (5 bases). This CDR3 contains 15 residues. V was clipped by 6 bases and J by 5 bases, with 23 bases between them. The germline V gene has CDR1 DFQATT and CDR2 SNEGSKA (reference sequence). The CDR3 DNA follows: TGCAGTGCCGAAACCCGGGCCACAGGATCGGACGAGCAGTACTTC. This codes for CSAETRATGSDEQYF.

Ten or more counts support this clonotype. V and J are TRBV29-1 and TRBJ2-7; D is uncertain. V was shortened by 0 bases and J by 5 bases, with 8 bases between the two germline ends. Germline V gene sequence: CDR1 SQVTM, CDR2 ANQGSEA. The CDR3 runs to 12 residues. CDR3 sequence (DNA): TGCAGCGTTGAAGATGGTTGGGACGAGCAGTACTTC. It translates to CSVEDGWDEQYF.

The rearrangement joins TRBV11-3 to TRBJ2-3, with a possible D match to TRBD2 (5 bases). Germline-derived CDR1 and CDR2 are SGHNT and YENEEA. V was cut by 2 bases and J by 5 bases, with 14 bases left in between. The length of the CDR3 is 15 residues. The CDR3 is CASSLRGQVQDTQYF. The DNA of the CDR3 is TGTGCCAGCAGCTTACGCGGGCAAGTACAAGATACGCAGTATTTT.

This clonotype was detected ten times or more. The J gene is TRBJ2-7, the V gene TRBV15, with D possibly being TRBD1 (6 bases). This CDR3 has 13 amino acids. Trimming cost V 2 bases and J 5 bases, with 10 bases left between them. The germline CDR1 and CDR2 sequences are LNHNV and YYDKDF (reference sequence). CDR3 coding DNA: TGTGCCACCAGCAGACTACAGGGCAACGAGCAGTACTTC. It translates to CATSRLQGNEQYF.

This clonotype has only a few counts. The rearrangement joins TRBV20-1 to TRBJ2-3; tentatively, D is TRBD2 (7 bases). Germline CDR1 reads DFQATT; CDR2 reads SNEGSKA (reference sequence). Trimming shortened V by 6 bases and J by 2 bases, and 21 bases separated the two germline ends. The length of the CDR3 is 16 residues. Here the CDR3 reads CSAPTLRGASTDTQYF. The CDR3, as DNA: TGCAGTGCCCCCACACTTCGGGGGGCATCCACAGATACGCAGTATTTT.

This clonotype occurred a few times. J is TRBJ2-5 and V is TRBV13; TRBD1 or TRBD2 may be the D gene (6 bases each). Germline-derived CDR1 and CDR2 are PRHDT and FYEKMQ (reference sequence). The CDR3 runs to 14 residues. Trimming took 2 bases from V and 5 from J, leaving 12 bases between them. The CDR3 coding sequence is TGTGCCAGCAGCTTAAAGGGGGGCAGGGAGACCCAGTACTTC. Protein sequence: CASSLKGGRETQYF.

This clonotype was seen at least ten times. The chain is built from TRBV4-3 and TRBJ2-1; 12 bases are a match to TRBD2. The V gene's germline CDR1 is LGHNA and CDR2 YSLEER. Unmatched junction bases numbered 6, after V lost 4 bases and J lost 2 bases. This CDR3 contains 17 residues. The CDR3 protein is CASSPRLAGDPYNEQFF. CDR3 nucleotide sequence: TGCGCCAGCAGCCCTCGACTAGCGGGGGACCCCTACAATGAGCAGTTCTTC.

This chain uses TRBV5-6 with TRBJ2-7; a weak D match, TRBD1 (6 bases). The germline V gene has CDR1 SGHDT and CDR2 YYEEEE. CDR3 size: 14 residues. Trimming took 3 bases from V and 6 from J, leaving 16 bases between them. The CDR3 bases are TGTGCCAGCAGCTGGAACAGGGTTAGGGGCGAGCAGTACTTC. It yields the protein CASSWNRVRGEQYF.

This clonotype was counted at least ten times. This sequence joins TRBV27 and TRBJ2-7, with a tentative D call TRBD1 (5 bases). Germline-derived CDR1 and CDR2 are MNHEY and SMNVEV (reference sequence). This CDR3 has 13 amino acids. Deletions cut 6 bases from V and 6 bases from J, with 15 bases between. CDR3: CASRRMQGAEQYF. CDR3 nucleotides: TGTGCCAGCAGGCGGATGCAGGGCGCCGAGCAGTACTTC.

This clonotype was observed a handful of times. The rearrangement uses TRBV5-1 and TRBJ2-2; D gene ambiguous. In germline, CDR1 is SGHRS, CDR2 YFSETQ. Trimming took off 2 bases at V and 0 bases at J, with 5 bases between the two ends. The CDR3 spans 14 residues. CDR3 sequence (DNA): TGCGCCAGCAGCTTACAGTCGAACACCGGGGAGCTGTTTTTT. Its protein product is CASSLQSNTGELFF.

This clonotype has a handful of counts. The J gene is TRBJ1-1, the V gene TRBV5-1, with 7 positions matching TRBD1. This CDR3 spans 14 amino acids. Germline V gives CDR1 SGHRS, CDR2 YFSETQ. Trimming at V came to 4 bases and at J to 7 bases, leaving 10 bases not matched to a gene. The CDR3 sequence: CASSAKGDSHEAFF. The CDR3 nucleotides read TGCGCCAGCAGCGCTAAAGGGGACAGCCATGAAGCTTTCTTT.

This clonotype was observed many times. This chain joins TRBV5-1 and TRBJ2-3, with unresolved D. Germline V lookup: CDR1 SGHRS, CDR2 YFSETQ. The CDR3 loop spans 15 amino acids. Trimming took off 7 bases at V and 0 bases at J, with 15 bases between the two ends. Here the CDR3 DNA reads TGCGCCAGCGGATCCGACCCTTCTAGCACAGATACGCAGTATTTT. Translating it yields CASGSDPSSTDTQYF. The complete variable domain, with remaining parts taken from reference TRBV5-1 and TRBJ2-3, reads KAGVTQTPRYLIKTRGQQVTLSCSPISGHRSVSWYQQTPGQGLQFLFEYFSETQRNKGNFPGRFSGRQFSNSRSEMNVSTLELGDSALYLCASGSDPSSTDTQYFGPGTRLTVL.

This clonotype was seen more than once but under ten times. The gene calls are TRBV7-2 and TRBJ1-1; D is unclear. The ends were cut back, 5 bases at V and 7 bases at J, with 11 bases in the middle. The CDR3 extends over 12 amino acids. Looked up from germline, CDR1 is SGHTA and CDR2 is FQGNSA. This CDR3 is CASSDTVGEAFF. Written as DNA, the CDR3 is TGTGCCAGCAGCGATACAGTGGGTGAAGCTTTCTTT.

This clonotype has only a few counts. The V and J genes are TRBV20-1 and TRBJ2-7, with no clear D. The CDR3 has 13 residues. The V end lost 3 bases, the J end lost 2 bases, and 11 bases lay between the germline ends. Germline CDR1 is DFQATT and CDR2 is SNEGSKA (reference sequence). The CDR3 is CSASPGVTYEQYF. DNA for the CDR3: TGCAGTGCTAGTCCGGGCGTGACCTACGAGCAGTACTTC.

The V and J genes are TRBV11-2 and TRBJ2-7, with a tentative D call TRBD1 (5 bases). V shed 1 base and J shed 0 bases, with 10 bases lying between them. Germline V gene lookup returns CDR1 SGHAT and CDR2 FQNNGV. The CDR3 is 15 amino acids. Written as DNA, the CDR3 is TGTGCCAGCAGCTTAGTCGACAGTCCCTCCTACGAGCAGTACTTC. Encoded protein: CASSLVDSPSYEQYF. Drawing the rest from reference TRBV11-2 and TRBJ2-7, the complete variable domain is EAGVAQSPRYKIIEKRQSVAFWCNPISGHATLYWYQQILGQGPKLLIQFQNNGVVDDSQLPKDRFSAERLKGVDSTLKIQPAKLEDSAVYLCASSLVDSPSYEQYFGPGTRLTVT.

This clonotype turned up a few times. The gene calls are TRBV20-1 and TRBJ1-1; the D is unclear. V shed 5 bases and J shed 0 bases, with 13 bases lying between them. CDR1 DFQATT and CDR2 SNEGSKA come from the germline V gene (reference sequence). The CDR3 runs 14 residues. In DNA form, the CDR3 reads TGCAGTGCTCGGGAACAGCCTATGAACACTGAAGCTTTCTTT. Residues: CSAREQPMNTEAFF.

This rearrangement joins TRBV7-2 to TRBJ1-4; TRBD1 matches at 7 bases. Germline V gene data show CDR1 as SGHTA and CDR2 as FQGNSA. There are 15 residues in the CDR3. The junction had 2 bases not matched to a gene; V was cut back by 0 bases and J by 4 bases. This CDR3 reads CASSLAGQVNEKLFF. The CDR3 region has the DNA TGTGCCAGCAGCTTAGCCGGACAGGTTAATGAAAAACTGTTTTTT.